This T cell receptor (beta chain) was identified in a study of T cell responses to AZD1222 COVID-19 vaccine. Assay: immunoSEQ multiplex PCR; the TCRdb copy retains only in-frame clones and omits some. The sample records some 140,000 clones, around 85% being singletons. Germline V gene lookup returns CDR1 SGHRS and CDR2 YFSETQ. With 0 bases removed from V and 1 base from J, the gap between germline ends came to 10 bases. CDR3 length: 15 amino acids. Specimen: peripheral blood, collected on day 0 of MenACWY control vaccination. This receptor was taken from an adult in good health. J is TRBJ2-5 and V is TRBV5-1; D gene unclear. The CDR3 reads CASSLELSSQETQYF. Written as DNA, the CDR3 is TGCGCCAGCAGCTTGGAGCTGTCCTCCCAAGAGACCCAGTACTTC.